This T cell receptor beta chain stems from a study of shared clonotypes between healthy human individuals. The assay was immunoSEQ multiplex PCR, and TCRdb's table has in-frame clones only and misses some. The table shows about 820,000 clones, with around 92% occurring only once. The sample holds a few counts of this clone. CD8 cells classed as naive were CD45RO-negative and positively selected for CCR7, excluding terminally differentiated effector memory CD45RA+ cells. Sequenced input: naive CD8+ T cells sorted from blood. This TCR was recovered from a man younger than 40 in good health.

In DNA form, the CDR3 reads TGTGCCAGCAGTGCCCCCTACGAGCAGTACTTC. It codes for CASSAPYEQYF. The chain employs TRBV6-1 and TRBJ2-7; D call uncertain. Trimming left V 4 bases short and J 2 bases short, with 3 bases between. The CDR3 runs to 11 residues. Germline CDR1 MNHNS, CDR2 SASEGT.